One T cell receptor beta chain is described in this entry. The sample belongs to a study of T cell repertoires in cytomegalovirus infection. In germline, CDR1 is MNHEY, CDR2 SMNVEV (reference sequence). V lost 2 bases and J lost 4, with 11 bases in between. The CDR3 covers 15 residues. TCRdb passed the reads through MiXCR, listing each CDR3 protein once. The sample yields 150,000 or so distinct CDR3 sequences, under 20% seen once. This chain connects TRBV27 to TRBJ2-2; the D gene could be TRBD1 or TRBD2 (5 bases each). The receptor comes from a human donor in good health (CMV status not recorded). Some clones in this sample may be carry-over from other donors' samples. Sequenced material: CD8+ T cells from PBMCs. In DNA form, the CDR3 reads TGTGCCAGCAGTTTAGGGGGTTCCGGCACCGGGGAGCTGTTTTTT. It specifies CASSLGGSGTGELFF.